The 16 T cell receptor beta chains below all came from one sample that was sequenced in a study of blood T cell repertoires in COVID-19. Data came from immunoSEQ multiplex PCR; TCRdb stores just in-frame clones and leaves some out. Altogether about 180,000 clones are present, approximately 82% being singletons, with the ten largest covering about 11%. Source material: peripheral blood. Receptors originate from a woman older than 75 with active or convalescent COVID-19.

V is TRBV19 and J is TRBJ1-2; D is possibly TRBD1 (6 bases). CDR3 length: 13 amino acids. The V end lost 10 bases, the J end lost 0 bases, and 12 bases lay between the germline ends. Germline loops: CDR1 LNHDA, CDR2 SQIVND (reference sequence). CDR3 protein: CATATGTNYGYTF. In nucleotides, the CDR3 is TGTGCCACCGCGACAGGAACTAACTATGGCTACACCTTC. The whole variable domain, remainder taken from reference TRBV19 and TRBJ1-2, is DGGITQSPKYLFRKEGQNVTLSCEQNLNHDAMYWYRQDPGQGLRLIYYSQIVNDFQKGDIAEGYSVSREKKESFPLTVTSAQKNPTAFYLCATATGTNYGYTFGSGTRLTVV.

The V call is TRBV7-8, the J call TRBJ1-1; TRBD1 might be the D (5 bases). The germline CDR1 and CDR2 sequences are SGHVS and FQNEAQ. The V and J ends lost 5 bases and 7 bases respectively, with 8 bases between them. The CDR3 loop spans 11 amino acids. CDR3 DNA sequence: TGTGCCAGCAGCCCGGGGGGTGAAGCTTTCTTT. Encoded protein: CASSPGGEAFF.

In its sample, this clone was seen a few times. The V and J genes are TRBV6-5 and TRBJ2-7, with D perhaps TRBD2 (6 bases). CDR1 MNHEY and CDR2 SVGAGI come from the germline V gene. The CDR3 contains 15 residues. V was cut by 10 bases and J by 2 bases, with 21 bases left in between. CDR3 amino acids: CATSMGGEGTYEQYF. The CDR3 DNA sequence: TGTGCCACGTCCATGGGGGGAGAGGGGACCTACGAGCAGTACTTC.

This chain links TRBV14 with TRBJ2-3, with D possibly TRBD2 on 6 matching bases. The CDR3 has 15 residues. The germline gives CDR1 SGHDN, CDR2 FVKESK. Trimming left V 2 bases short and J 0 bases short, with 9 bases between. This CDR3 is CASSQSGPSTDTQYF. Written as DNA, the CDR3 is TGTGCCAGCAGCCAAAGCGGGCCGAGCACAGATACGCAGTATTTT.

This clone was detected a few times. The chain joins TRBV5-1 to TRBJ2-7; TRBD2 matches at 10 bases. Losses at the gene ends were 4 bases for V and 0 bases for J; bases not matched to a gene: 7. The CDR3 is 16 amino acids. Per the germline V gene, CDR1 is SGHRS and CDR2 is YFSETQ. CDR3 amino acids: CASSDRLAGGSYEQYF. The CDR3 DNA is TGCGCCAGCAGCGACCGACTAGCGGGTGGCTCCTACGAGCAGTACTTC. The whole variable domain, filled in from reference TRBV5-1 and TRBJ2-7, reads KAGVTQTPRYLIKTRGQQVTLSCSPISGHRSVSWYQQTPGQGLQFLFEYFSETQRNKGNFPGRFSGRQFSNSRSEMNVSTLELGDSALYLCASSDRLAGGSYEQYFGPGTRLTVT.

The V and J genes are TRBV24-1 and TRBJ1-1; D not resolved. V was clipped by 4 bases and J by 7 bases, with 9 bases between them. Germline V CDR1 and CDR2: KGHDR, SFDVKD. This CDR3 comprises 12 residues. CDR3 sequence (DNA): TGTGCCACCAGTGAGGACGGGATTGAAGCTTTCTTT. This encodes CATSEDGIEAFF.

This chain connects TRBV2 to TRBJ2-1, with D unresolved. The V gene's germline CDR1 is SNHLY and CDR2 FYNNEI. V was clipped by 4 bases and J by 1 base, with 8 bases between them. The CDR3 has 14 residues. The CDR3 region has the DNA TGTGCCAGCAGTGTGTTGAGGTCCTACAATGAGCAGTTCTTC. This sequence encodes CASSVLRSYNEQFF.

V gene TRBV11-2 combines with J gene TRBJ2-3; TRBD1 matches at 8 bases. The length of the CDR3 is 15 residues. Per germline, CDR1 SGHAT and CDR2 FQNNGV. Unmatched junction bases numbered 8, after V lost 5 bases and J lost 4 bases. The CDR3: CASSPRGQVADTQYF. For the CDR3, the DNA is TGTGCCAGCAGCCCAAGGGGACAGGTGGCAGATACGCAGTATTTT. Using reference TRBV11-2 and TRBJ2-3 for the parts outside the CDR3, the full variable domain is EAGVAQSPRYKIIEKRQSVAFWCNPISGHATLYWYQQILGQGPKLLIQFQNNGVVDDSQLPKDRFSAERLKGVDSTLKIQPAKLEDSAVYLCASSPRGQVADTQYFGPGTRLTVL.

The chain uses TRBV5-1 and TRBJ2-3; tentatively, D is TRBD2 (6 bases). This CDR3 has 14 residues. Per the germline V gene, CDR1 is SGHRS and CDR2 is YFSETQ. The germline V and J ends were trimmed by 2 bases and 1 base, with 8 bases remaining between them. For the CDR3, the DNA is TGCGCCAGCAGCTTTGGCGGGGGCACAGATACGCAGTATTTT. Translating it yields CASSFGGGTDTQYF.

The chain recombines TRBV5-1 with TRBJ1-3; D possibly corresponds to TRBD1 (6 bases). This CDR3 spans 16 amino acids. V shed 5 bases and J shed 3 bases, with 18 bases lying between them. Germline CDR1 reads SGHRS; CDR2 reads YFSETQ. CDR3 region: CASRLGQPNNGNTIYF. The CDR3 DNA sequence: TGCGCCAGCAGACTAGGACAGCCCAATAATGGAAACACCATATATTTT.

This chain uses TRBV4-1 with TRBJ1-5; tentative D call: TRBD1 (6 bases). Germline V CDR1 and CDR2: MGHRA, YSYEKL. This CDR3 contains 14 residues. V shed 1 base and J shed 9 bases, with 13 bases lying between them. The CDR3 sequence: CASSQGGGQWPQHF. The CDR3, as DNA: TGCGCCAGCAGCCAAGGAGGGGGTCAATGGCCCCAGCATTTT.

This chain links TRBV3-1 (or the pseudogene TRBV3-2) with TRBJ1-3; 9 nucleotides agree with TRBD1. The V segment lost 3 bases and the J segment 2 bases; nucleotides outside the gene matches: 5. The CDR3 contains 16 residues. Germline CDR1 and CDR2: LGHDT and YNNKEL (reference sequence). CDR3 DNA: TGTGCCAGCAGCCAGGCCGGGACAGGGACTGGAAACACCATATATTTT. This sequence encodes CASSQAGTGTGNTIYF.

This sequence joins TRBV11-2 and TRBJ1-6; D is unresolved. The CDR3 length is 14 residues. The ends were cut back, 4 bases at V and 4 bases at J, with 8 bases in the middle. CDR1 SGHAT and CDR2 FQNNGV come from the germline V gene. CDR3 nucleotides: TGTGCCAGCAGCTGGGCAGATTATAATTCACCCCTCCACTTT. Residues: CASSWADYNSPLHF.

V usage is TRBV6-6 and J usage is TRBJ2-1, with TRBD1 matching over 9 bases. Germline CDR1 MNHNY, CDR2 SVGAGI (reference sequence). This CDR3 contains 15 residues. The J segment lost 8 bases and the V segment lost 6 bases, leaving 11 bases of the junction unmatched. The CDR3 nucleotides are TGTGCCAGCAGCTCCCGAGCGGGACAGGGCGATGAGCAGTTCTTC. This sequence encodes CASSSRAGQGDEQFF.

The chain links TRBV28 to TRBJ1-1; D might be TRBD1 (5 bases). Between the trimmed V and J ends, which lost 0 bases and 4 bases, there was a span of 12 bases. The CDR3 sequence is 15 residues long. The germline CDR1 and CDR2 sequences are MDHEN and SYDVKM. CDR3 nucleotides: TGTGCCAGCAGTTTATGGACAGCTTTGAGCACTGAAGCTTTCTTT. Translated, it gives CASSLWTALSTEAFF.

Only a few counts were recorded for this clone. The V call is TRBV5-1, the J call TRBJ1-1; 8 bases are a match to TRBD1. Per the germline V gene, CDR1 is SGHRS and CDR2 is YFSETQ. V was pared by 6 bases and J by 5 bases, with 9 bases of the junction left unmatched. This CDR3 is 14 amino acids long. The CDR3 region has the DNA TGCGCCAGCACCAATGGACAGGGAGGTACTGAAGCTTTCTTT. It is translated as CASTNGQGGTEAFF.